Listed here are 20 T cell receptor beta chains from one sample, sequenced in a study of T cells in Graves' hyperthyroidism and ophthalmopathy. Amplification of TCR beta CDR3 regions was performed using RNA transcripts as template. The study used the HTBI primer set for a first-round RT-PCR of the TCR CDR3. TCRdb redid the calling of the multiplex PCR reads with MiXCR, one entry per CDR3 protein. Here the sample spans more than 300,000 distinct CDR3 sequences, approximately 14% being singletons. The sequenced sample was blood. The receptors come from a woman in her twenties or thirties with Graves' hyperthyroidism.

There are a few counts of this clonotype. The rearrangement joins TRBV18 to TRBJ1-5; D uncertain. Trimming removed 5 bases at V and 7 bases at J, with 12 bases between. The CDR3 covers 13 residues. The germline V gene encodes CDR1 KGHSH and CDR2 LQKENI. CDR3: CASSTHTEQPQHF. DNA of the CDR3: TGTGCCAGCTCAACACATACCGAACAGCCCCAGCATTTT.

On this clonotype itself: Without the conserved terminal phenylalanine or tryptophan, this CDR3 likely stems from a read error. J is TRBJ1-2 and V is TRBV14; unclear D gene. Germline V gene lookup returns CDR1 SGHDN and CDR2 FVKESK. The CDR3 spans 15 residues. The germline V and J ends were trimmed by 0 bases and 4 bases, with 12 bases remaining between them. CDR3 region: CASSQEGGPGYGYTI. CDR3 in DNA: TGTGCCAGCAGCCAAGAAGGCGGACCGGGCTATGGCTACACCATC.

This clonotype has more than one count but fewer than ten. The chain links TRBV30 to TRBJ1-3, with D hard to call. Germline CDR1 reads GTSNPN; CDR2 reads SVGIG (reference sequence). CDR3 size: 14 residues. Trimming took off 4 bases at V and 2 bases at J, with 12 bases between the two ends. In nucleotides, the CDR3 is TGTGCCTGGATAGCAGAGGATGCTGGAAACACCATATATTTT. Its translation: CAWIAEDAGNTIYF.

There are many counts of this clonotype. DNA for the CDR3: TGTGCTTCTCAGCGGGAGCAGATCGATGAGCAGTTCTTC. This translates into CASQREQIDEQFF. V and J are TRBV2 and TRBJ2-1; 8 bases align to TRBD2. Germline lookup yields CDR1 SNHLY and CDR2 FYNNEI. The length of the CDR3 is 13 residues.

The chain couples TRBV24-1 to TRBJ2-5; D is uncertain. Trimming took 4 bases from V and 2 from J, leaving 13 bases between them. The CDR3 is 15 amino acids. The germline gives CDR1 KGHDR, CDR2 SFDVKD. The CDR3 DNA follows: TGTGCCACCAGTGACGCCCGACTGGATCAAGAGACCCAGTACTTC. Translating gives CATSDARLDQETQYF.

In its sample, this clonotype was seen many times. The CDR3 DNA reads TGCAGTGCTAGAGATGGCAGAAACTATGGCTACACCTTC. Its translation: CSARDGRNYGYTF. The chain has TRBV20-1 and TRBJ1-2; D remains unclear. The CDR3 is made up of 13 amino acids. Per germline, CDR1 DFQATT and CDR2 SNEGSKA (reference sequence). Trimming removed 0 bases at V and 2 bases at J, with 7 bases between.

This rearrangement joins TRBV14 to TRBJ2-3; D is unclear. Trimming cost V 5 bases and J 4 bases, with 10 bases left between them. This CDR3 contains 13 residues. The germline CDR1 and CDR2 sequences are SGHDN and FVKESK. The CDR3 nucleotides read TGTGCCAGCAGCTTCGATTTAGCAGATACGCAGTATTTT. Its translation: CASSFDLADTQYF.

Many counts were recorded for this clonotype. The rearrangement links TRBV28 to TRBJ2-1; TRBD2 aligns across 16 bases. Trimming removed 6 bases from V and 9 bases from J; junction bases left unmatched: 8. The CDR3 covers 16 residues. Germline CDR1 MDHEN, CDR2 SYDVKM. Here the CDR3 reads CASRPIGTSGRVEQFF. The DNA of the CDR3 is TGTGCCAGCAGACCCATCGGGACTAGCGGGAGGGTTGAGCAGTTCTTC.

The V call is TRBV18, the J call TRBJ2-5; 8 nucleotides agree with TRBD1. The junction had 6 bases not matched to a gene; V was cut back by 2 bases and J by 1 base. Germline V lookup: CDR1 KGHSH, CDR2 LQKENI. This CDR3 has 16 residues. CDR3 coding DNA: TGTGCCAGCTCACCAACAGGGGGTGAAACCCAAGAGACCCAGTACTTC. Protein: CASSPTGGETQETQYF.

This clonotype has at least ten counts. The chain couples TRBV6-2 or TRBV6-3 to TRBJ1-2, with D unclear. The CDR3 has 12 residues. Germline CDR1 MNHEY, CDR2 SVGEGT. V was shortened by 6 bases and J by 4 bases, with 9 bases between the two germline ends. The CDR3, as DNA: TGTGCCAGCAGGGGCCGCATCTATGGCTACACCTTC. Translating gives CASRGRIYGYTF.

The chain carries TRBV7-2 and TRBJ2-1; D is unresolved. The germline V gene has CDR1 SGHTA and CDR2 FQGNSA. The CDR3 length is 15 residues. V lost 5 bases and J 4 bases, leaving 15 bases between the germline ends. DNA of the CDR3: TGTGCCAGCAGCCCCGGGCCTGAACTATACAATGAGCAGTTCTTC. It specifies CASSPGPELYNEQFF.

The chain uses TRBV5-5 and TRBJ1-1; D is perhaps TRBD1 (5 bases). Germline-derived CDR1 and CDR2 are SGHKS and YYEKEE (reference sequence). V lost 4 bases to trimming and J lost 1 base, with 17 bases between them. The CDR3 is 16 residues long. The CDR3 DNA reads TGTGCCAGCAGCCAGGTGGGGGGTTCGGCGAACACTGAAGCTTTCTTT. Protein product: CASSQVGGSANTEAFF.

This clonotype has a handful of counts. The chain joins TRBV7-2 to TRBJ2-7, with TRBD2 matching over 10 bases. V lost 5 bases to trimming and J lost 0 bases; unmatched junction nucleotides: 4. The CDR3 contains 15 residues. Germline V lookup: CDR1 SGHTA, CDR2 FQGNSA. The CDR3 protein is CASSRTSGTSYEQYF. For the CDR3, the DNA is TGTGCCAGCAGCCGGACTAGCGGTACCTCCTACGAGCAGTACTTC.

There are many counts of this clonotype. This chain uses TRBV20-1 with TRBJ2-7, with D perhaps TRBD2 (5 bases). In germline, CDR1 is DFQATT, CDR2 SNEGSKA (reference sequence). V gave up 3 bases and J gave up 1 base, with 16 bases separating them. The CDR3 consists of 15 residues. The CDR3: CSASRRVMHSYEQYF. CDR3 DNA: TGCAGTGCTAGCCGGCGGGTAATGCATTCCTACGAGCAGTACTTC.

This clonotype was seen only a few times. A much larger clone lies a single base off, so this may be a read error. The chain is built from TRBV28 and TRBJ2-5, with D possibly matching TRBD2 (5 bases). Per germline, CDR1 MDHEN and CDR2 SYDVKM. CDR3 length equals 14 residues. The CDR3 bases are TGTGCCAGCAGTTTAGGGAGCGGCCAAGAGACCCGGTACTTC. Amino acids: CASSLGSGQETRYF. The whole variable domain, remainder taken from reference TRBV28 and TRBJ2-5, is DVKVTQSSRYLVKRTGEKVFLECVQDMDHENMFWYRQDPGLGLRLIYFSYDVKMKEKGDIPEGYSVSREKKERFSLILESASTNQTSMYLCASSLGSGQETRYFGPGTRLLVL.

V is TRBV6-5 and J is TRBJ2-2; D not resolved. V was cut by 2 bases and J by 2 bases, with 12 bases left in between. Germline CDR1 and CDR2: MNHEY and SVGAGI. The CDR3 consists of 16 residues. In DNA, the CDR3 is TGTGCCAGCAGTTACCGCTCAAGTACTAACACCGGGGAGCTGTTTTTT. Residues: CASSYRSSTNTGELFF.

This clonotype appeared a few times. The J gene is TRBJ2-2, the V gene TRBV3-1; D is unclear. Germline CDR1 is LGHDT and CDR2 is YNNKEL (reference sequence). The CDR3 contains 12 residues. V was cut by 1 base and J by 8 bases, with 5 bases left in between. CDR3 amino acids: CASSQASGELFF. In DNA form, the CDR3 reads TGTGCCAGCAGCCAAGCTAGTGGGGAGCTGTTTTTT.

The table lists this clonotype with a few counts. The V call is TRBV7-6, the J call TRBJ1-2; D is possibly TRBD1 (6 bases). From germline, CDR1 is SGHVS and CDR2 FNYEAQ. This CDR3 spans 13 amino acids. Trimming shortened V by 5 bases and J by 3 bases, and 10 bases separated the two germline ends. This CDR3 is CASSKDRDYGYTF. The CDR3 region has the DNA TGTGCCAGCAGCAAGGACAGAGACTATGGCTACACCTTC.

This clonotype was found a few times. V is TRBV29-1 and J is TRBJ2-7; 9 bases match TRBD1. After removal of 3 bases from V and 5 bases from J, the junction contained 5 bases not matched to a gene. Per germline, CDR1 SQVTM and CDR2 ANQGSEA. This CDR3 has 13 amino acids. The CDR3 is CSVDGQGSHEQYF. CDR3 DNA: TGCAGCGTTGATGGACAGGGGTCCCACGAGCAGTACTTC.

The chain combines TRBV7-9 with TRBJ2-5, with 7 bases lining up with TRBD1. With 2 bases clipped from V and 2 bases from J, the junction kept 8 bases outside the gene matches. The CDR3 loop spans 16 amino acids. CDR1 is SEHNR, CDR2 FQNEAQ, per germline (reference sequence). The CDR3 loop is CASSLRGGERQETQYF. CDR3 DNA sequence: TGTGCCAGCAGCTTACGAGGGGGCGAAAGGCAAGAGACCCAGTACTTC.